One T cell receptor beta chain is described in this entry. The data derive from a study of blood T cell repertoires in COVID-19. Study-wide context: There were acute and convalescent COVID-19 samples, and they came from the United States, Italy and Spain. PBMCs, B-cell-depleted T cells, or T cells were the source of the cDNA or gDNA that made up the material.

CDR1 is MNHEY, CDR2 SMNVEV, per germline (reference sequence). V lost 6 bases and J 1 base, leaving 21 bases between the germline ends. The CDR3 spans 17 residues. As originally analysed: Amplification of reference gene primers provided the estimated nucleated cell counts. Assay used: immunoSEQ multiplex PCR; TCRdb lists only in-frame clones, some missing. V, J and clone size reflect that table, while D and trimming were determined from the DNA. The sample has about 110,000 clones; 85% to 90% are singletons. The sequence was obtained from a woman of 80 years or more with acute or convalescent COVID-19. V and J are TRBV27 and TRBJ1-2; D is unclear. Material: peripheral blood. The CDR3 sequence: CASSFQGRPSLNYGYTF. The CDR3 DNA reads as TGTGCCAGCAGCTTCCAAGGGAGGCCGTCCCTTAACTATGGCTACACCTTC.